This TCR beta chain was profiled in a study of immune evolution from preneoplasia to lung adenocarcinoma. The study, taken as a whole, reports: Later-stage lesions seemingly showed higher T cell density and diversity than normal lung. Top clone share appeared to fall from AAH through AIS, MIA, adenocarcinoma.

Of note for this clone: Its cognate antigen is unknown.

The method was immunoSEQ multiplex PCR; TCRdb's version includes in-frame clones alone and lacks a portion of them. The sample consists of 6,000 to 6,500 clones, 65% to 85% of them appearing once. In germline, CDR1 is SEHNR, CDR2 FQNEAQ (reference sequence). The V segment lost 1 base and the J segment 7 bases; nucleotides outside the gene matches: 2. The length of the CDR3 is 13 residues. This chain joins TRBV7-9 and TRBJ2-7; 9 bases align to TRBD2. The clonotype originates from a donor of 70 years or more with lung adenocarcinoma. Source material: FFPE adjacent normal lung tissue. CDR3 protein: CASSLVSGREQYF. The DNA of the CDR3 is TGTGCCAGCAGCTTAGTGAGCGGGAGGGAGCAGTACTTC.